The clone carrying this TCR beta chain has just a few counts. Under the authors' procedure: Amplification from reference gene primers served as the basis for estimated nucleated cell counts. Clones were read by immunoSEQ multiplex PCR, and TCRdb kept only the in-frame ones, dropping some. V and J calls plus clone size are reproduced from that table; the DNA served to infer D and trimming. This repertoire shows some 180,000 clones, around 81% found once; its top ten account for approximately 10%. With V trimmed by 0 bases and J by 7 bases, 10 bases remained unmatched. CDR1 is MGHRA, CDR2 YSYEKL, per germline. This CDR3 is 17 amino acids long. This sample was taken from a study of blood T cell repertoires in COVID-19. Study summary: COVID-19 samples collected from the United States, Italy and Spain covered acute and convalescent phases. T cells, B-cell-depleted T cells, or PBMCs supplied cDNA or gDNA.

V is TRBV4-1 and J is TRBJ2-7; 12 bases are shared with TRBD2. This receptor was taken from a man aged 65 to 79 with active or convalescent COVID-19. Sequencing was done on a sample of peripheral blood. The CDR3 region has the DNA TGCGCCAGCAGCCAAGATATGCTAGCGGGAGGGATTCGGGAGCAGTACTTC. This translates into CASSQDMLAGGIREQYF.